This T cell receptor beta chain was sequenced for a study of blood T cell repertoires in COVID-19. Study information: Spain, Italy and the United States supplied samples that represented acute and convalescent COVID-19.

Original processing notes: Using reference gene primer amplification, nucleated cell counts were estimated. TCRdb keeps only in-frame clones here, not all; method: immunoSEQ multiplex PCR. The DNA gave D and trimming, while V, J and clone size come from that table. This table has under 200,000 clones, about 88% appearing once. This CDR3 contains 12 residues. V was pared by 4 bases and J by 6 bases, with 7 bases between. Germline V CDR1 and CDR2: GTSNPN, SVGIG (reference sequence). Sequencing was done on a sample of peripheral blood. The chain recombines TRBV30 with TRBJ1-6; D not resolved. This clonotype was obtained from a man aged 18 to 29 with acute or convalescent COVID-19. This CDR3 is CAWNRVNSPLHF. As DNA, the CDR3 is TGTGCCTGGAATCGGGTTAATTCACCCCTCCACTTT. Supplemented by reference TRBV30 and TRBJ1-6, the full variable domain reads SQTIHQWPATLVQPVGSPLSLECTVEGTSNPNLYWYRQAAGRGLQLLFYSVGIGQISSEVPQNLSASRPQDRQFILSSKKLLLSDSGFYLCAWNRVNSPLHFGNGTRLTVT.